This TCR beta chain was captured in a study of chemoradiotherapy in HPV16-positive cancers. Across the study: Functional T-cell assays on a couple of HPV16-positive patients' cells defined candidate HPV-specific clones and common TCR motifs. The study's findings and limits: Candidate HPV-specific clones and E7-related TCR motifs grew in tumor during treatment.

The ends were cut back, 6 bases at V and 4 bases at J, with 12 bases in the middle. CDR1 SQVTM and CDR2 ANQGSEA come from the germline V gene. The CDR3 spans 13 residues. The method was immunoSEQ multiplex PCR; TCRdb's version includes in-frame clones alone and lacks a portion of them. The sample contains 3,000 to 3,500 clones, over 70% of which appear only once. Comments on this clone: Its antigen is as yet unknown.

The TCR originated in a human donor with HPV-associated anogenital cancer. The V call is TRBV29-1, the J call TRBJ1-4, with unresolved D. The sample in question was tumor tissue, obtained from a patient who underwent chemoradiotherapy. CDR3 sequence (DNA): TGCAGCGTCCGGGAGGGAAATAATGAAAAACTGTTTTTT. Translation: CSVREGNNEKLFF. The variable domain in full, completed from reference TRBV29-1 and TRBJ1-4, reads SAVISQKPSRDICQRGTSLTIQCQVDSQVTMMFWYRQQPGQSLTLIATANQGSEATYESGFVIDKFPISRPNLTFSTLTVSNMSPEDSSIYLCSVREGNNEKLFFGSGTQLSVL.